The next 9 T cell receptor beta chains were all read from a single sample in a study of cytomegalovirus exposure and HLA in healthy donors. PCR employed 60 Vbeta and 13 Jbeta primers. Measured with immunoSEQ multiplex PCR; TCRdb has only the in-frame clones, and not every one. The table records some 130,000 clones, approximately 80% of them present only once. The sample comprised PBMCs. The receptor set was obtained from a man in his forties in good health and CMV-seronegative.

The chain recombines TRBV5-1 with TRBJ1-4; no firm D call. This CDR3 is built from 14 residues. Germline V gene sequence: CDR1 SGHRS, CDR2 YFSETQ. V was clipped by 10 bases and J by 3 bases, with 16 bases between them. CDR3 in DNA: TGCGCCGGCCAAAGACTTCGGGCTAATGAAAAACTGTTTTTT. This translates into CAGQRLRANEKLFF. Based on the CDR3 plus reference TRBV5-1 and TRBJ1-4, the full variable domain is KAGVTQTPRYLIKTRGQQVTLSCSPISGHRSVSWYQQTPGQGLQFLFEYFSETQRNKGNFPGRFSGRQFSNSRSEMNVSTLELGDSALYLCAGQRLRANEKLFFGSGTQLSVL.

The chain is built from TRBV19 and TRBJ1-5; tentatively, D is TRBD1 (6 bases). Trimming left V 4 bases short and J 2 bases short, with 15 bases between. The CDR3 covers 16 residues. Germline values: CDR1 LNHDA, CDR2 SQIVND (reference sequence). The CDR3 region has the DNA TGTGCCAGTAGTACCAGGGACATCGGGGGCAATCAGCCCCAGCATTTT. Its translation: CASSTRDIGGNQPQHF.

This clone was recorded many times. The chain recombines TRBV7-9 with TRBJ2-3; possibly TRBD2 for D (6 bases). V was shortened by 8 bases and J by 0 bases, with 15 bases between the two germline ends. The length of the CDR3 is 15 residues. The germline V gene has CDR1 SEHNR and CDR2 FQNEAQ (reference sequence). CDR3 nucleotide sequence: TGTGCCAGCTGCCAATTCGGGGGAAGCACAGATACGCAGTATTTT. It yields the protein CASCQFGGSTDTQYF.

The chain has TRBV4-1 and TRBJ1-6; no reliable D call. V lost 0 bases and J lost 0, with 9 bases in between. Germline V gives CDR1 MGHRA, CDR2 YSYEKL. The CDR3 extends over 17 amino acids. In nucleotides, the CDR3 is TGCGCCAGCAGCCAAGATATAAGCTACTCCTATAATTCACCCCTCCACTTT. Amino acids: CASSQDISYSYNSPLHF.

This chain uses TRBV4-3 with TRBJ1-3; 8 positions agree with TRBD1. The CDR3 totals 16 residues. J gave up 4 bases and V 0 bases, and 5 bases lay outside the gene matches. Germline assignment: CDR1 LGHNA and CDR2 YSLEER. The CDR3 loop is CASSQDFGTGGNTIYF. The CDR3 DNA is TGCGCCAGCAGCCAAGATTTCGGGACAGGAGGAAACACCATATATTTT.

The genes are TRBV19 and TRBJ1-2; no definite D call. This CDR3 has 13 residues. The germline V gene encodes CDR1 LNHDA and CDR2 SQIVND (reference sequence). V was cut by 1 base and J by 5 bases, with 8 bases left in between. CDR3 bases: TGTGCCAGTAGTATAGTGGAGAGGTATGGCTACACCTTC. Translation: CASSIVERYGYTF.

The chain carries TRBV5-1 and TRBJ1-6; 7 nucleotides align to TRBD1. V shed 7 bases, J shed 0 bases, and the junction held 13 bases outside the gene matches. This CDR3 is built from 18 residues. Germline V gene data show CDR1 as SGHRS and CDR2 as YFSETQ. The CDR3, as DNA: TGCGCCAGCGTCATAAGACAGGGAGCCAGCTCCTATAATTCACCCCTCCACTTT. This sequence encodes CASVIRQGASSYNSPLHF.

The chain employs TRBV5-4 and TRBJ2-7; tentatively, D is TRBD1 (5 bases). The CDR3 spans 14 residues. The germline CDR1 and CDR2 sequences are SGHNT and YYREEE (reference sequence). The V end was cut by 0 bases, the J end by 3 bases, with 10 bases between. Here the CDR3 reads CASSLGRDIYEQYF. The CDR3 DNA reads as TGTGCCAGCAGCTTGGGCAGGGATATCTACGAGCAGTACTTC.

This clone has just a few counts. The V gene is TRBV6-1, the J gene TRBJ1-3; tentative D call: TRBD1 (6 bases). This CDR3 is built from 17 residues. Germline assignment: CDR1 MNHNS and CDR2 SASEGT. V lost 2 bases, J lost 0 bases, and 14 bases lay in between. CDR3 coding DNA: TGTGCCAGCAGTGAAAGGGGACACCCGAGCTCTGGAAACACCATATATTTT. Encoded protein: CASSERGHPSSGNTIYF.